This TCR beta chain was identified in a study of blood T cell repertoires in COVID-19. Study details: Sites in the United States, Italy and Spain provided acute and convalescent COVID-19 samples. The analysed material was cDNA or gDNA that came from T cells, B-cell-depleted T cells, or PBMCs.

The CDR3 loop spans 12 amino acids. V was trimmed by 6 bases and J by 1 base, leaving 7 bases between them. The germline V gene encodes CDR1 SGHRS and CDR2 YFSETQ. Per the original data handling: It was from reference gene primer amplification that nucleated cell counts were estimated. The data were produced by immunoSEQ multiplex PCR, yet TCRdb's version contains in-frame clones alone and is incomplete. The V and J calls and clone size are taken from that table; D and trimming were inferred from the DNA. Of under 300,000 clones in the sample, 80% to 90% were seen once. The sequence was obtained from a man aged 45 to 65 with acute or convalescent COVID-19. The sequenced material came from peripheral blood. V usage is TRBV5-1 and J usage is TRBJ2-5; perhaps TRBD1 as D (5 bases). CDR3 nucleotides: TGCGCCAGCAACGACAGCCAAGAGACCCAGTACTTC. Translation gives CASNDSQETQYF.